The clone carrying this TCR beta chain was detected only a few times. Antigen: not known. CDR3 length: 17 amino acids. J lost 1 base, V lost 7 bases, and 9 bases had no gene match. The germline V gene encodes CDR1 MNHEY and CDR2 SMNVEV (reference sequence). Then a second PCR, running about 6 to 12 cycles, was carried out with a sample-barcoded 5' primer and a J-beta primer mix. TCRdb re-called the 5' RACE reads with MiXCR, one entry per CDR3 protein. The table records about a million distinct CDR3 sequences, roughly 50% of them present only once. This entry is derived from a study of blood T cells in healthy people across ages. The study's findings and limits: In older individuals, TCR beta diversity per million T cells was lower, falling roughly linearly with age.

Every donor contributed around 10 milliliters of peripheral blood by blood draw. Sequenced input: blood. This chain uses TRBV27 with TRBJ2-6; 8 nucleotides agree with TRBD2. The sequence was collected from a woman aged 55-69 years in good health. DNA of the CDR3: TGTGCCAGCACTCCTACGGGGGGGAAATCTGGGGCCAACGTCCTGACTTTC. It encodes CASTPTGGKSGANVLTF.